This section outlines one T cell receptor (beta chain) sequence together with its context. This clonotype was observed a few times. What this receptor recognizes is not known. Base qualities are not at hand, and no much larger clone is one base apart. The data were obtained in a study of T-cell reconstitution after alpha-beta-depleted transplantation in children (dated by TCRdb to the mid-2010s). For context, the study as a whole: The study quantitatively tracked T-cell immune reconstitution after TCRalphabeta/CD19-depleted allogeneic hematopoietic cell transplantation in children using TCR repertoire profiling.

The library relied on PCR. Sequencing was performed on an Illumina HiSeq 2500. TCR library preparation used molecular barcoding, with unique molecular identifiers applied to normalize quantification of the TCRbeta repertoire. The public reads were reprocessed in TCRdb via fastp at Q25 and MiXCR, keeping in-frame beta chains. All rows with the same CDR3 protein become a single entry with the most common DNA and genes. A total of 250,000 to 350,000 distinct CDR3 sequences appear in this sample, 9.9% of them only once. Jointly, the top ten make up roughly a tenth of the sample. Sample: PBMCs from the stem cell graft donor, taken from the stem cell graft. The TCR comes from a human donor who donated a stem cell graft to a child with SCID.

The sequence in DNA is TGCAGTGCTAGCAGGGGAGGTGGAACTAATGAAAAACTGTTTTTT. Protein translation: CSASRGGGTNEKLFF. The rearranged segments are TRBV20-1 and TRBJ1-4, with TRBD1 perhaps the D gene, on 6 matching bases. From the cysteine up to the phenylalanine, the CDR3 has a length of 15 residues. Only the CDR3 region is kept as DNA, spanning 45 bases read in frame from base 1. The CDR1 and CDR2 encoded by the germline V gene (reference sequence) are DFQATT and SNEGSKA. V is shortened by 3 bases, J by 1 base, and the region joining them spans 12 bases.